This TCR beta chain was obtained from a study of response to subunit inactivated influenza vaccine. This CDR3 spans 14 amino acids. The germline CDR1 and CDR2 sequences are MNHNS and SASEGT. TCRdb reanalysed the RT-PCR reads using MiXCR and keeps one entry per CDR3 protein. The table shows about 700,000 distinct CDR3 sequences, with approximately 15% occurring only once. Turning to this clonotype: One end of the junction does not line up with germline, which may come from a read error.

The material sequenced was PBMCs from blood, taken 14 to 15 days before vaccination. The TCR originated in a man aged 50-60 years who received an inactivated influenza vaccine. The chain carries TRBV6-1 and TRBJ2-1; possibly TRBD1 for D (5 bases). CDR3 nucleotides: TGTGCCAGCACTCCTTATGGGGCCTACAATGGGCAGTTCTTC. It specifies CASTPYGAYNGQFF.